This T cell receptor beta chain was identified during a study of blood T cell repertoires in COVID-19. In the study overall: Sites across the United States, Italy and Spain contributed samples from acute and convalescent COVID-19. Sources were T cells, B-cell-depleted T cells, or PBMCs; the material itself was cDNA or gDNA.

The repertoire was sequenced with immunoSEQ multiplex PCR; TCRdb's copy has only in-frame clones and lacks some. The table records about 300,000 clones, more than 80% of them present only once. The sequence came from a woman aged 45-65 years with COVID-19, enrolled during active disease. Sequencing used peripheral blood.

The CDR3 region has the DNA TGTGCCATCAGCCGGACAGGGCAAGCAACTAATGAAAAACTGTTTTTT. Amino acid sequence: CAISRTGQATNEKLFF. J is TRBJ1-4 and V is TRBV10-3; 8 positions agree with TRBD1. V was clipped by 6 bases and J by 0 bases; unmatched bases: 6. Germline V CDR1 and CDR2: ENHRY, SYGVKD. The CDR3 is 16 amino acids.